This TCR beta chain was sequenced in a study of T cell repertoires in cytomegalovirus infection (dated by TCRdb to about 2019). With regard to the full study: Because public TCR beta signatures pointed to carriage of CMV infection together with the matching HLA type, the HLA type of each donor mattered for the analysis. On the study overall, not on this receptor specifically: The ex vivo response was dominated by HLA-C-restricted CMV-specific TCR beta clonotypes, which also provided the single most frequent clonotype in two of eight donors. Cumulative frequency of public TCR beta family members discriminated carriers of CMV infection plus the relevant HLA type in this cohort and an independent roughly 330-donor cohort.

Sequencer: Illumina HiSeq 1500. The raw public data were reprocessed by TCRdb itself: fastp quality trimming at Q25, MiXCR clonotype calling, in-frame beta chains only. Rows matching on CDR3 protein sequence are summarized as one entry with the most common DNA and genes. This sample gives about 130,000 distinct CDR3 sequences in total; roughly 9% of them show up just once. The top ten clones comprise 10% of the sample. The germline V gene sets CDR1 to MDHEN and CDR2 to SYDVKM. The CDR3 contains 14 residues, cysteine and phenylalanine counted. Only CDR3 DNA remains: 42 bases, in frame from the first base. V lost 5 bases and J lost 1 base; the stretch between them is 11 bases long. This clonotype was seen at least ten times. Its antigen remains undetermined. Within one base of it there is no much larger clone, and no base qualities were kept.

The chain uses TRBV28 and TRBJ1-1, with a weak D call of TRBD1 (5 bases match). Material: PBMCs. This clonotype was sampled from a human donor in good health (CMV status not recorded). Some clones in this sample may be carry-over from other donors' samples. The DNA is TGTGCCAGCAGTCCTCCTGGGGGGAACACTGAAGCTTTCTTT. The translation is CASSPPGGNTEAFF.